Below are 25 T cell receptor beta chains sequenced from a single sample in a study of blood T cell repertoires in COVID-19. The data were produced by immunoSEQ multiplex PCR, yet TCRdb's version contains in-frame clones alone and is incomplete. Of tens of thousands of clones listed, roughly 83% are singletons. Sequences were obtained from peripheral blood. These receptors originate from a human donor with active COVID-19. The donor label of this sample is uncertain.

The gene calls are TRBV9 and TRBJ2-3; D is possibly TRBD1 (5 bases). V lost 3 bases to trimming and J lost 2 bases, with 16 bases between them. This CDR3 has 16 amino acids. CDR1 is SGDLS and CDR2 is YYNGEE in the germline V gene. The CDR3 reads CASSAYLGATTDTQYF. The CDR3 nucleotides read TGTGCCAGCAGCGCCTATCTTGGGGCAACCACAGATACGCAGTATTTT.

V is TRBV28 and J is TRBJ1-2, with 10 bases matching TRBD1. This CDR3 spans 17 amino acids. The V and J ends lost 3 bases and 8 bases, in that order; junction bases with no gene match: 15. From germline, CDR1 is MDHEN and CDR2 SYDVKM. The CDR3 DNA follows: TGTGCCAGCAGTTTTTTGGTTCCGGACAGGGGGACGGGGGGCTACACCTTC. Residues: CASSFLVPDRGTGGYTF.

The J gene is TRBJ1-5, the V gene TRBV10-2, with a weak D call TRBD1 (5 bases). This CDR3 spans 17 amino acids. Germline V lookup: CDR1 WSHSY, CDR2 SAAADI. The V end lost 3 bases, the J end lost 0 bases, and 15 bases lay between the germline ends. The CDR3: CASSEGRAGFSNQPQHF. The CDR3 region has the DNA TGCGCCAGCAGTGAAGGGAGGGCAGGGTTTAGCAATCAGCCCCAGCATTTT.

V and J are TRBV19 and TRBJ1-2, with D possibly being TRBD1 (6 bases). CDR1 and CDR2 from the germline V gene are LNHDA and SQIVND (reference sequence). V was pared by 7 bases and J by 4 bases, with 19 bases between. The CDR3 is 15 residues long. The CDR3 DNA reads as TGTGCCAGTACCGAAGGGGCAGGGGTGAGCTATGGCTACACCTTC. Its translation is CASTEGAGVSYGYTF.

This chain joins TRBV7-9 and TRBJ2-1, with D possibly matching TRBD1 (6 bases). The germline V gene encodes CDR1 SEHNR and CDR2 FQNEAQ (reference sequence). CDR3 size: 18 residues. The V gene lost 2 bases and the J gene lost 5 bases, with 22 bases spanning the gap. Here the CDR3 DNA reads TGTGCCAGCAGCTTAAGGGGGACACAGGGCCCTAGGAACAATGAGCAGTTCTTC. Its protein is CASSLRGTQGPRNNEQFF.

This clone was found once. The J gene is TRBJ1-4, the V gene TRBV3-1 (or the pseudogene TRBV3-2); TRBD1 matches 7 bases. CDR1 and CDR2 (germline): LGHDT, YNNKEL (reference sequence). Trimming at V came to 6 bases and at J to 4 bases, leaving 5 bases not matched to a gene. This CDR3 is 14 amino acids long. The DNA for the CDR3 is TGTGCCAGCAGTTCCGGGACAGTTAATGAAAAACTGTTTTTT. Translated: CASSSGTVNEKLFF.

The chain employs TRBV2 and TRBJ2-1, with 12 bases matching TRBD2. This CDR3 is built from 16 residues. CDR1 is SNHLY and CDR2 is FYNNEI in the germline V gene. The trim removed 1 base at V and 4 bases at J, leaving 2 bases unmatched. CDR3 in DNA: TGTGCCAGCAGTGAAGGGCTAGCGGGAGGGTACAATGAGCAGTTCTTC. Its translation is CASSEGLAGGYNEQFF.

This clone is medium-sized. The chain couples TRBV14 to TRBJ1-1, with D perhaps matching TRBD1 (5 bases). CDR3 size: 18 residues. The V gene's germline CDR1 is SGHDN and CDR2 FVKESK. V lost 4 bases and J lost 2, with 23 bases in between. CDR3 amino acids: CASSRLGGVENLNTEAFF. CDR3 DNA: TGTGCCAGCAGCCGATTGGGGGGGGTGGAAAATTTAAACACTGAAGCTTTCTTT.

The gene calls are TRBV27 and TRBJ1-2; 7 nucleotides line up with TRBD1. The CDR3 runs 13 residues. CDR1 is MNHEY and CDR2 is SMNVEV in the germline V gene (reference sequence). V lost 3 bases to trimming and J lost 10 bases; unmatched junction nucleotides: 8. CDR3 in DNA: TGTGCCAGCAGTTTCTCAGGGGGTACCTCCTACACCTTC. Amino acids: CASSFSGGTSYTF.

The V gene is TRBV28, the J gene TRBJ2-3; no clear D gene. Trimming pared 8 bases from V and 0 bases from J, leaving 12 bases between. CDR1 is MDHEN, CDR2 SYDVKM, per germline. CDR3 length: 14 residues. The CDR3 here is CASGIAASTDTQYF. The CDR3 DNA reads TGTGCCAGCGGCATAGCCGCTAGCACAGATACGCAGTATTTT.

The V and J genes are TRBV7-9 and TRBJ2-4, with 7 bases aligning to TRBD1. The J segment lost 1 base and the V segment lost 2 bases, leaving 8 bases of the junction unmatched. The CDR3 totals 17 residues. Germline CDR1 and CDR2: SEHNR and FQNEAQ (reference sequence). In DNA, the CDR3 is TGTGCCAGCAGCTTACGGACAGGTACCGGGGCCAAAAACATTCAGTACTTC. It is translated as CASSLRTGTGAKNIQYF.

The chain links TRBV5-8 to TRBJ2-5, with D hard to call. CDR3 length: 12 residues. The V gene's germline CDR1 is SGHTS and CDR2 YDEGEE. Trimming removed 2 bases at V and 2 bases at J, with 4 bases between. This chain's CDR3 is CASSFAQETQYF. DNA for the CDR3: TGTGCCAGCAGCTTCGCGCAAGAGACCCAGTACTTC. The complete variable domain, with remaining parts taken from reference TRBV5-8 and TRBJ2-5, reads EAGVTQSPTHLIKTRGQQATLRCSPISGHTSVYWYQQALGLGLQFLLWYDEGEERNRGNFPPRFSGRQFPNYSSELNVNALELEDSALYLCASSFAQETQYFGPGTRLLVL.

CDR3 DNA sequence: TGCGCCAGCAGCTTGGTCCTCGGGGGAAACACCGGGGAGCTGTTTTTT. Encoded protein: CASSLVLGGNTGELFF. The chain recombines TRBV5-1 with TRBJ2-2, with a possible D match to TRBD2 (6 bases). V was pared by 0 bases and J by 2 bases, with 11 bases between. Germline CDR1 and CDR2: SGHRS and YFSETQ. This CDR3 is built from 16 residues.

This clone was seen once. The J gene is TRBJ2-7, the V gene TRBV18, with TRBD2 matching 11 bases. This CDR3 is built from 16 residues. Germline V gives CDR1 KGHSH, CDR2 LQKENI. Trimming removed 3 bases from V and 2 bases from J; junction bases left unmatched: 6. CDR3 amino acids: CASSPLTSGVPYEQYF. CDR3 DNA sequence: TGTGCCAGCTCACCCCTGACTAGCGGGGTGCCCTACGAGCAGTACTTC.

The V and J genes are TRBV18 and TRBJ2-5, with D tentatively TRBD2 (5 bases). V lost 3 bases to trimming and J lost 5 bases, with 13 bases between them. There are 14 residues in the CDR3. Per germline, CDR1 KGHSH and CDR2 LQKENI. DNA of the CDR3: TGTGCCAGCTCACCGCCGAGGGTCGGGGAGACCCAGTACTTC. Its protein product is CASSPPRVGETQYF.

The chain is built from TRBV5-1 and TRBJ2-5, with 8 bases fitting TRBD2. CDR1 is SGHRS, CDR2 YFSETQ, per germline. There are 14 residues in the CDR3. J was trimmed by 6 bases and V by 0 bases; bases with no gene match: 4. CDR3 loop: CASSLGPSGQTQYF. The CDR3 coding sequence is TGCGCCAGCAGCTTGGGCCCTAGCGGGCAGACCCAGTACTTC.

V and J are TRBV5-4 and TRBJ2-2; D is unresolved. The V gene's germline CDR1 is SGHNT and CDR2 YYREEE (reference sequence). V shed 4 bases and J shed 0 bases, with 13 bases lying between them. The CDR3 totals 16 residues. In nucleotides, the CDR3 is TGTGCCAGCAGCAAGCTCGAGACAACGAACACCGGGGAGCTGTTTTTT. Protein: CASSKLETTNTGELFF.

The chain links TRBV29-1 to TRBJ1-2; 7 positions agree with TRBD1. J gave up 4 bases and V 7 bases, and 9 bases lay outside the gene matches. This CDR3 contains 13 residues. Germline CDR1 is SQVTM and CDR2 is ANQGSEA. CDR3: CSARQGGGYGYTF. The CDR3 DNA is TGCAGCGCCCGCCAAGGGGGCGGCTATGGCTACACCTTC. Supplemented by reference TRBV29-1 and TRBJ1-2, the full variable domain reads SAVISQKPSRDICQRGTSLTIQCQVDSQVTMMFWYRQQPGQSLTLIATANQGSEATYESGFVIDKFPISRPNLTFSTLTVSNMSPEDSSIYLCSARQGGGYGYTFGSGTRLTVV.

V and J are TRBV14 and TRBJ2-7; TRBD2 matches 13 bases. CDR1 SGHDN and CDR2 FVKESK come from the germline V gene. V was clipped by 1 base and J by 6 bases; unmatched bases: 3. The CDR3 loop spans 15 amino acids. CDR3 region: CASSQGRLAGGEQYF. DNA for the CDR3: TGTGCCAGCAGCCAAGGCCGACTAGCGGGAGGCGAGCAGTACTTC.

The DNA for the CDR3 is TGTGCCAGCAGCTTAACCAGGACAGGAAGCGATGGCTACACCTTC. Its translation is CASSLTRTGSDGYTF. The genes are TRBV7-3 and TRBJ1-2, with 7 bases identical to TRBD1. The germline V gene has CDR1 SGHTA and CDR2 FQGTGA. J lost 6 bases, V lost 0 bases, and 7 bases had no gene match. This CDR3 has 15 amino acids.

J is TRBJ2-2 and V is TRBV19, with TRBD1 matching over 10 bases. V gave up 2 bases and J gave up 6 bases; unmatched junction bases: 3. From germline, CDR1 is LNHDA and CDR2 SQIVND (reference sequence). The CDR3 is 15 residues long. In nucleotides, the CDR3 is TGTGCCAGTAGTATACGAGACAGGGGGCCCGGGGAGCTGTTTTTT. Translation gives CASSIRDRGPGELFF.

The V call is TRBV6-2 or TRBV6-3, the J call TRBJ2-5; 16 bases align to TRBD2. The CDR3 is 19 residues long. The junction had 7 bases not matched to a gene; V was cut back by 2 bases and J by 1 base. CDR1 and CDR2 from the germline V gene are MNHEY and SVGEGT. CDR3 loop: CASSYPSGLAGGSQETQYF. DNA for the CDR3: TGTGCCAGCAGTTACCCATCGGGACTAGCGGGAGGGTCCCAAGAGACCCAGTACTTC.

V and J are TRBV27 and TRBJ2-2; D gene uncertain. Trimming stripped 5 bases from V and 4 bases from J, with 20 bases between. The CDR3 is made up of 17 amino acids. Germline lookup yields CDR1 MNHEY and CDR2 SMNVEV (reference sequence). CDR3 coding DNA: TGTGCCAGCAGTCCAATGGGCCAGTTGTCGAGCACCGGGGAGCTGTTTTTT. It translates to CASSPMGQLSSTGELFF.

The V and J genes are TRBV19 and TRBJ2-7; 10 bases map to TRBD2. The CDR3 is 15 amino acids. With V trimmed by 6 bases and J by 1 base, 6 bases remained unmatched. Germline V gene sequence: CDR1 LNHDA, CDR2 SQIVND (reference sequence). The CDR3 sequence: CASSRAGGPSYEQYF. The CDR3 nucleotides are TGTGCCAGTAGCCGAGCGGGAGGGCCTTCCTACGAGCAGTACTTC. The full variable domain, rest sourced from reference TRBV19 and TRBJ2-7, is DGGITQSPKYLFRKEGQNVTLSCEQNLNHDAMYWYRQDPGQGLRLIYYSQIVNDFQKGDIAEGYSVSREKKESFPLTVTSAQKNPTAFYLCASSRAGGPSYEQYFGPGTRLTVT.

V usage is TRBV5-5 and J usage is TRBJ2-7, with a tentative D call TRBD1 (5 bases). Trimming stripped 3 bases from V and 2 bases from J, with 15 bases between. The CDR3 is 15 residues long. Germline values: CDR1 SGHKS, CDR2 YYEKEE (reference sequence). The CDR3 loop is CASSSDVQATYEQYF. DNA of the CDR3: TGTGCCAGCAGCTCCGACGTACAGGCCACCTACGAGCAGTACTTC. The entire variable domain, with the rest obtained from reference TRBV5-5 and TRBJ2-7, is as follows: DAGVTQSPTHLIKTRGQQVTLRCSPISGHKSVSWYQQVLGQGPQFIFQYYEKEERGRGNFPDRFSARQFPNYSSELNVNALLLGDSALYLCASSSDVQATYEQYFGPGTRLTVT.